A selection of T cell receptor beta chains follows, all from one sample in a study of early T cells in non-severe SARS-CoV-2 infection. TCRdb re-analysed the 5' RACE reads in MiXCR, keeping a single row per CDR3 protein. In the table there are some 29,000 distinct CDR3 sequences, approximately 5.2% of which are singletons. The specimen was whole blood. These receptors were obtained from an adult who was a healthcare worker with PCR-confirmed SARS-CoV-2 infection or an uninfected control (not recorded which). The CDR3 runs from the conserved cysteine through the conserved F or W. The D gene is left open where the match is weak. A clone size is listed for some rows: how often the clone was seen (once, few, many), or a class if it is expanded.

J gene: TRBJ2-1; V gene: TRBV6-2/TRBV6-3; D gene: NA; clone size: NA; CDR3 DNA: TGTGCCAGCAGTCTCCGGGAGCGCTCCTACAATGAGCAGTTCTTC; CDR3 protein: CASSLRERSYNEQFF
J gene: TRBJ1-6; V gene: TRBV7-2; D gene: NA; clone size: many; CDR3 DNA: TGTGCCAGCAGCTTAGAACCTCAGGTTACCCTCCACTTT; CDR3 protein: CASSLEPQVTLHF
J gene: TRBJ2-3; V gene: TRBV12-3/TRBV12-4; D gene: NA; clone size: many; CDR3 DNA: TGTGCCAGCAGTTTACACACAGATGGCACAGATACGCAGTATTTT; CDR3 protein: CASSLHTDGTDTQYF
J gene: TRBJ1-6; V gene: TRBV5-5; D gene: NA; clone size: many; CDR3 DNA: TGTGCCAGCAGCTTCATCTCCGGGAATCCCTATAATTCACCCCTCCACTTT; CDR3 protein: CASSFISGNPYNSPLHF
J gene: TRBJ1-6; V gene: TRBV12-3/TRBV12-4; D gene: NA; clone size: NA; CDR3 DNA: TGTGCCAGCAGTTCCCGGGGATTGAGCTCCTATAATTCACCCCTCCACTTT; CDR3 protein: CASSSRGLSSYNSPLHF
J gene: TRBJ2-7; V gene: TRBV29-1; D gene: TRBD1; clone size: many; CDR3 DNA: TGCAGCGTTAGATACTTCGGACAGGGGGAAGGCGAGCAGTACTTC; CDR3 protein: CSVRYFGQGEGEQYF
J gene: TRBJ1-1; V gene: TRBV29-1; D gene: NA; clone size: many; CDR3 DNA: TGCAGCGCCCAGGGAGACTTGAACACTGAAGCTTTCTTT; CDR3 protein: CSAQGDLNTEAFF
J gene: TRBJ2-3; V gene: TRBV7-2; D gene: NA; clone size: NA; CDR3 DNA: TGTGCCAGCAGCCCTTCTTCAGATACGCAGTATTTT; CDR3 protein: CASSPSSDTQYF
J gene: TRBJ2-5; V gene: TRBV20-1; D gene: NA; clone size: many; CDR3 DNA: TGCAGTGCTAGAAAGCGGGCACGGGAGACCCAGTACTTC; CDR3 protein: CSARKRARETQYF
J gene: TRBJ2-7; V gene: TRBV20-1; D gene: NA; clone size: many; CDR3 DNA: TGCAGTGCAGAAGGATATAGCTCCTACGAGCAGTACTTC; CDR3 protein: CSAEGYSSYEQYF
J gene: TRBJ1-2; V gene: TRBV10-2; D gene: NA; clone size: many; CDR3 DNA: TGCGCCAGCAGGGCCGGGGACCTATATGGCTACACCTTC; CDR3 protein: CASRAGDLYGYTF
J gene: TRBJ2-4; V gene: TRBV19; D gene: NA; clone size: NA; CDR3 DNA: TGTGCCAGTAGTATTCCAGGAATCCCCATTCAGTACTTC; CDR3 protein: CASSIPGIPIQYF
J gene: TRBJ2-3; V gene: TRBV28; D gene: TRBD2; clone size: NA; CDR3 DNA: TGTGCCAGCACCCCCACCCCCCGACTAGCGGGGACAGAAGGTGATACGCAGTATTTT; CDR3 protein: CASTPTPRLAGTEGDTQYF
J gene: TRBJ2-7; V gene: TRBV6-1; D gene: NA; clone size: few; CDR3 DNA: TGCGGGCTGGGGGCGGGACACCTCTACGAGCAGTACTTC; CDR3 protein: CGLGAGHLYEQYF
J gene: TRBJ2-1; V gene: TRBV4-3; D gene: TRBD2; clone size: many; CDR3 DNA: TGCGCCAGCAGCCAAGTCCTCCTAGCGGGGGGGAGTGAGCAGTTCTTC; CDR3 protein: CASSQVLLAGGSEQFF
J gene: TRBJ2-1; V gene: TRBV5-1; D gene: TRBD1; clone size: many; CDR3 DNA: TGCGCCAGCAGCTGGACAGGGGGCGCTGAGCAGTTCTTC; CDR3 protein: CASSWTGGAEQFF
J gene: TRBJ2-7; V gene: TRBV7-2; D gene: NA; clone size: few; CDR3 DNA: TGTGCCAGCAGCTCTTTATCCTGGGGGAACGAGCAGTACTTC; CDR3 protein: CASSSLSWGNEQYF
J gene: TRBJ2-1; V gene: TRBV18; D gene: NA; clone size: few; CDR3 DNA: TGTGCCAGCTCACCTGCAACATCCGACAGGTTCTTC; CDR3 protein: CASSPATSDRFF
J gene: TRBJ2-3; V gene: TRBV29-1; D gene: TRBD2; clone size: many; CDR3 DNA: TGCAGCGTTGAACTCTGGACTAGCGGGGGGGCAACAGATACGCAGTATTTT; CDR3 protein: CSVELWTSGGATDTQYF
J gene: TRBJ1-6; V gene: TRBV5-4; D gene: NA; clone size: many; CDR3 DNA: TGTGCCAGCAGCTCCCCCGGGACGGGAAATTCACCCCTCCACTTT; CDR3 protein: CASSSPGTGNSPLHF
J gene: TRBJ1-2; V gene: TRBV30; D gene: TRBD1; clone size: many; CDR3 DNA: TGTGCCTGGAGTGACCAGGGGGTTTATGGCTACACCTTC; CDR3 protein: CAWSDQGVYGYTF
J gene: TRBJ1-1; V gene: TRBV6-5; D gene: NA; clone size: few; CDR3 DNA: TGTGCCAGCAGTTACTCGGGTCAGGAGGGGATGAACACTGAAGCTTTCTTT; CDR3 protein: CASSYSGQEGMNTEAFF
J gene: TRBJ2-5; V gene: TRBV6-6; D gene: TRBD2; clone size: many; CDR3 DNA: TGTGCCAGTCAGCGGGGGGAGTTGTCAGAGACCCAGTACTTC; CDR3 protein: CASQRGELSETQYF
J gene: TRBJ1-6; V gene: TRBV10-3; D gene: NA; clone size: many; CDR3 DNA: TGTGCCATCAGTCCAAGACAGAGAAGCTCCTATAATTCACCCCTCCACTTT; CDR3 protein: CAISPRQRSSYNSPLHF
J gene: TRBJ2-7; V gene: TRBV6-2/TRBV6-3; D gene: TRBD1; clone size: NA; CDR3 DNA: TGTGCCAGCAGTTCCGGGACAGGGGGCTACGAGCAGTACTTC; CDR3 protein: CASSSGTGGYEQYF
J gene: TRBJ2-2; V gene: TRBV6-6; D gene: NA; clone size: many; CDR3 DNA: TGTGCCAGCAGATCCCCAAGCGGATACACCGGGGAGCTGTTTTTT; CDR3 protein: CASRSPSGYTGELFF
J gene: TRBJ2-3; V gene: TRBV6-2/TRBV6-3; D gene: TRBD2; clone size: few; CDR3 DNA: TGTGCCAGCAGTCGGACTAGCGGAAACACAGATACGCAGTATTTT; CDR3 protein: CASSRTSGNTDTQYF
J gene: TRBJ2-1; V gene: TRBV15; D gene: TRBD2; clone size: many; CDR3 DNA: TGTGCCACCAGCGGGGGAGGGGCTCACAATGAGCAGTTCTTC; CDR3 protein: CATSGGGAHNEQFF
J gene: TRBJ2-7; V gene: TRBV20-1; D gene: NA; clone size: many; CDR3 DNA: TGCAGTGCTAGAGATCTAACCGGGGCCTACGAGCAGTACTTC; CDR3 protein: CSARDLTGAYEQYF
J gene: TRBJ2-7; V gene: TRBV24-1; D gene: NA; clone size: NA; CDR3 DNA: TGTGCCACCAGTGATTTACCTACAGAAACCTACGAGCAGTACTTC; CDR3 protein: CATSDLPTETYEQYF
J gene: TRBJ1-4; V gene: TRBV14; D gene: NA; clone size: many; CDR3 DNA: TGTGCCAGCAGCCAAGGCCGGGCGAGGAATGAAAAACTGTTTTTT; CDR3 protein: CASSQGRARNEKLFF
J gene: TRBJ2-4; V gene: TRBV12-3/TRBV12-4; D gene: NA; clone size: many; CDR3 DNA: TGTGCCAGCAGTTCCTTTATGGTTTCGGGGGGCAAAATAGCCAAAAACATTCAGTACTTC; CDR3 protein: CASSSFMVSGGKIAKNIQYF
J gene: TRBJ1-4; V gene: TRBV6-6; D gene: NA; clone size: many; CDR3 DNA: TGTGCCAGCAGTTACTCTTGGAGTGAAAAACTGTTTTTT; CDR3 protein: CASSYSWSEKLFF
J gene: TRBJ2-6; V gene: TRBV3-1; D gene: TRBD1; clone size: NA; CDR3 DNA: TGTGCCAGCAGCCTTCGGACAGGGACTGGGGCCAACGTCCTGACTTTC; CDR3 protein: CASSLRTGTGANVLTF
J gene: TRBJ2-3; V gene: TRBV7-3; D gene: TRBD2; clone size: NA; CDR3 DNA: TGTGCCAGCAGCAAGAAGACTAGCGGGGGCAGGATGGATACGCAGTATTTT; CDR3 protein: CASSKKTSGGRMDTQYF
J gene: TRBJ1-5; V gene: TRBV10-3; D gene: NA; clone size: many; CDR3 DNA: TGTGCCATTTGCCGGGACACCAATCAGCCCCAGCATTTT; CDR3 protein: CAICRDTNQPQHF
J gene: TRBJ2-3; V gene: TRBV28; D gene: NA; clone size: NA; CDR3 DNA: TGTGCCATCTGGCAGGACTACACAGATACGCAGTATTTT; CDR3 protein: CAIWQDYTDTQYF
J gene: TRBJ2-1; V gene: TRBV30; D gene: TRBD1; clone size: NA; CDR3 DNA: TGTGCCAATCAGGGGGTAAAAGGGAATGAGCAGTTCTTC; CDR3 protein: CANQGVKGNEQFF